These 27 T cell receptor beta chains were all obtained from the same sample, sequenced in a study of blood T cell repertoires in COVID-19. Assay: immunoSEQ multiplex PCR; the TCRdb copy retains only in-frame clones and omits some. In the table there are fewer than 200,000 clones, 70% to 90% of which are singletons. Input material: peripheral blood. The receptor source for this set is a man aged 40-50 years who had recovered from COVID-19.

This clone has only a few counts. The CDR3 nucleotides read TGTGCCAGCAGCCATAGTCGGCTAGCGGTAGGGGAGACCCAGTACTTC. This translates into CASSHSRLAVGETQYF. The chain is built from TRBV4-2 and TRBJ2-5; TRBD2 matches 7 bases. J was trimmed by 5 bases and V by 3 bases; bases with no gene match: 12. This CDR3 is built from 16 residues. CDR1 and CDR2 from the germline V gene are LGHNA and YNFKEQ.

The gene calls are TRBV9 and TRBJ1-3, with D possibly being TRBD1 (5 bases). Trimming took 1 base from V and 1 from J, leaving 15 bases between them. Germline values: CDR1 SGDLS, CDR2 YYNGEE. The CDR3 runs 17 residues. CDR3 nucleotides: TGTGCCAGCAGCGTAATCCCGACAGTTGATTCTGGAAACACCATATATTTT. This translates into CASSVIPTVDSGNTIYF.

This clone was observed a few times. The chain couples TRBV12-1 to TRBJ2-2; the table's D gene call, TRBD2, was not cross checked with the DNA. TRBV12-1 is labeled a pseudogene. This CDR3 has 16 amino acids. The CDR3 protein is CASSFDYRLNTGELFF. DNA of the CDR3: TGTGCCAGCAGCTTTGATTATAGATTGAACACCGGGGAGCTGTTTTTT.

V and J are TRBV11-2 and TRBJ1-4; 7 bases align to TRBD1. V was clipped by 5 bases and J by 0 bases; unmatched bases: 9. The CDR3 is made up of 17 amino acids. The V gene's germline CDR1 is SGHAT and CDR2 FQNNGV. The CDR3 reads CASSTPTRGATNEKLFF. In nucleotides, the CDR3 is TGTGCCAGCAGCACCCCGACCAGGGGGGCAACTAATGAAAAACTGTTTTTT.

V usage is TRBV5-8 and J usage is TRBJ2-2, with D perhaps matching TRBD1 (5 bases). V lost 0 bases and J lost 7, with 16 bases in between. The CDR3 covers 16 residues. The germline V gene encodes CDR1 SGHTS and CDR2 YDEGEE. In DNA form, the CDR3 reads TGTGCCAGCAGCTTGGCCTCAGGGTTCGGGCTCGGGGAGCTGTTTTTT. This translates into CASSLASGFGLGELFF.

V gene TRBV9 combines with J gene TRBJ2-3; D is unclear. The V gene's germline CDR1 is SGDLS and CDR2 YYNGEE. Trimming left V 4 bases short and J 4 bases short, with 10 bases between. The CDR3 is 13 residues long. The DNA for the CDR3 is TGTGCCAGCAGCCCCCAAAGCGCAGATACGCAGTATTTT. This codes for CASSPQSADTQYF.

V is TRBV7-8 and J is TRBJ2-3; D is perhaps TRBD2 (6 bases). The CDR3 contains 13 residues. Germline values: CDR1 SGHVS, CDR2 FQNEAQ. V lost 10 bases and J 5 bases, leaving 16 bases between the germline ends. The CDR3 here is CATSAGLEDTQYF. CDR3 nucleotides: TGTGCCACCTCGGCGGGACTCGAAGATACGCAGTATTTT. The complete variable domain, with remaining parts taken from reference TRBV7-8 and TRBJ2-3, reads GAGVSQSPRYKVAKRGQDVALRCDPISGHVSLFWYQQALGQGPEFLTYFQNEAQLDKSGLPSDRFFAERPEGSVSTLKIQRTQQEDSAVYLCATSAGLEDTQYFGPGTRLTVL.

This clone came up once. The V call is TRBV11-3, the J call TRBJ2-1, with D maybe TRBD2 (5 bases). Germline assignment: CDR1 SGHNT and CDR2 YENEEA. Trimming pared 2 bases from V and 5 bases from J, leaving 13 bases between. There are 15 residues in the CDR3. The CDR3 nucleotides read TGTGCCAGCAGCTTATTCGTCGGGGTCAACAATGAGCAGTTCTTC. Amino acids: CASSLFVGVNNEQFF.

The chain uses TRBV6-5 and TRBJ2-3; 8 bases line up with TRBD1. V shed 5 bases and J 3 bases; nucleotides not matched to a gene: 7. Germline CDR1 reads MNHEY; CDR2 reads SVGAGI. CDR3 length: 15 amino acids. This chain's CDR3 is CASSNLDRETDTQYF. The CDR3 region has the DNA TGTGCCAGCAGTAATCTGGACAGGGAAACAGATACGCAGTATTTT.

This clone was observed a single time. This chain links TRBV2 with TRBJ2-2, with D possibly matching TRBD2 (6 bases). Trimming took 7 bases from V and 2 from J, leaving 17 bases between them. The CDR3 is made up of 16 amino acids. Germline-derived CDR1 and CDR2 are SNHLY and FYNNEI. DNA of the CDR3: TGTGCCAGCACCAAAAGAGGGACTTTAAACACCGGGGAGCTGTTTTTT. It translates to CASTKRGTLNTGELFF.

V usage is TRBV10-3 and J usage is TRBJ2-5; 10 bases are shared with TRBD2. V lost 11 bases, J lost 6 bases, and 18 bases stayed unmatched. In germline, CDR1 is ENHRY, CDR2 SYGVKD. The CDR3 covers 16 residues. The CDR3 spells CASRPPGSSGRQTQYF. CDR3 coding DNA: TGTGCCTCTAGACCCCCGGGTTCTAGCGGGAGACAGACCCAGTACTTC.

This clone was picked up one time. The CDR3 nucleotides are TGTGCCACCAGCAGAGGGTTCCCTAAACCAACTAATGAAAAACTGTTTTTT. It is translated as CATSRGFPKPTNEKLFF. The chain links TRBV15 to TRBJ1-4; no clear D. Germline CDR1 reads LNHNV; CDR2 reads YYDKDF (reference sequence). The CDR3 totals 17 residues. V shed 1 base and J shed 0 bases, with 12 bases lying between them.

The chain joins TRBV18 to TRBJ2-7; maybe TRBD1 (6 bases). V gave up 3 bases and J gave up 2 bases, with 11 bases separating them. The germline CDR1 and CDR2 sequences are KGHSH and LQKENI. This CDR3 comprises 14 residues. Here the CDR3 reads CASSPRTVTYEQYF. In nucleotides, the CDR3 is TGTGCCAGCTCACCTCGGACAGTTACCTACGAGCAGTACTTC. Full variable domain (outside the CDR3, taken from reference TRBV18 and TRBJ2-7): NAGVMQNPRHLVRRRGQEARLRCSPMKGHSHVYWYRQLPEEGLKFMVYLQKENIIDESGMPKERFSAEFPKEGPSILRIQQVVRGDSAAYFCASSPRTVTYEQYFGPGTRLTVT.

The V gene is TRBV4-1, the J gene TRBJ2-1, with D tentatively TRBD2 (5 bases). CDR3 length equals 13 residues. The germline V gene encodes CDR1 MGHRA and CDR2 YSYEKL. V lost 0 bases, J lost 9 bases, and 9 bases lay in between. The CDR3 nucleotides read TGCGCCAGCAGCCAAGATCGGGAAATTGAGCAGTTCTTC. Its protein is CASSQDREIEQFF.

CDR3 in DNA: TGTGCCAGCAGCTTAGGGAGTTCTACTGAAGCTTTCTTT. This codes for CASSLGSSTEAFF. V and J are TRBV7-9 and TRBJ1-1; no reliable D call. This CDR3 is built from 13 residues. V shed 1 base and J shed 5 bases, with 8 bases lying between them. CDR1 is SEHNR and CDR2 is FQNEAQ in the germline V gene (reference sequence). Complete variable domain (other parts from reference TRBV7-9 and TRBJ1-1): DTGVSQNPRHKITKRGQNVTFRCDPISEHNRLYWYRQTLGQGPEFLTYFQNEAQLEKSRLLSDRFSAERPKGSFSTLEIQRTEQGDSAMYLCASSLGSSTEAFFGQGTRLTVV.

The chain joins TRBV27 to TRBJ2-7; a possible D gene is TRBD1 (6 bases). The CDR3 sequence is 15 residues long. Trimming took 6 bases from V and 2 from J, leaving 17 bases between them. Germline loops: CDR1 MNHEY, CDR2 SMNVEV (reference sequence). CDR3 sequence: CASSPQGRFTYEQYF. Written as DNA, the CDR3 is TGTGCCAGCAGCCCTCAGGGGCGATTCACCTACGAGCAGTACTTC.

The CDR3 protein is CASSYDRGTYEQYF. CDR3 bases: TGTGCCAGCAGTTACGACAGGGGCACCTACGAGCAGTACTTC. The chain is built from TRBV6-5 and TRBJ2-7; 8 positions match TRBD1. The CDR3 runs to 14 residues. CDR1 and CDR2 (germline): MNHEY, SVGAGI. V dropped 2 bases and J dropped 2; count of bases not matched to a gene: 2.

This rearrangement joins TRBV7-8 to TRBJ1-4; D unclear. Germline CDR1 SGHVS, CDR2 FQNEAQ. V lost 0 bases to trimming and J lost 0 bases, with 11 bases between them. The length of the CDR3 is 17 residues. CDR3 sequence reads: CASSLARVNPTNEKLFF. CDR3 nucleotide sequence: TGTGCCAGCAGCTTAGCGCGGGTTAACCCAACTAATGAAAAACTGTTTTTT.

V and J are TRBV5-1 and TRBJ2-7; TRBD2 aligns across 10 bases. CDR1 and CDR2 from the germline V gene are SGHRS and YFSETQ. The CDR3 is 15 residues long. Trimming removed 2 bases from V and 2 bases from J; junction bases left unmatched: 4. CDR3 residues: CASSFPSGGTYEQYF. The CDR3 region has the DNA TGCGCCAGCAGCTTTCCTAGCGGGGGAACCTACGAGCAGTACTTC.

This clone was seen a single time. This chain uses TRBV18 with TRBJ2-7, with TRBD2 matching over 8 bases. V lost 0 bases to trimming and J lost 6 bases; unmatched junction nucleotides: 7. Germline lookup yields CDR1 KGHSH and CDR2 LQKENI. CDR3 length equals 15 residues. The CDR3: CASSPPAGRACEQYF. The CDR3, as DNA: TGTGCCAGCTCACCACCTGCCGGGAGGGCTTGCGAGCAGTACTTC. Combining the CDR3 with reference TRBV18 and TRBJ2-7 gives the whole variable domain NAGVMQNPRHLVRRRGQEARLRCSPMKGHSHVYWYRQLPEEGLKFMVYLQKENIIDESGMPKERFSAEFPKEGPSILRIQQVVRGDSAAYFCASSPPAGRACEQYFGPGTRLTVT.

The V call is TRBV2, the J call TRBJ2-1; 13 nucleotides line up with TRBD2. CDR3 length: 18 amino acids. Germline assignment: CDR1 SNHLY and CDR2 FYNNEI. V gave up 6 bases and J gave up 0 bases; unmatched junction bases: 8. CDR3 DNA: TGTGCCAGCAGCGCGCGGACTAGCGGGGGTGTCTCCTACAATGAGCAGTTCTTC. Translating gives CASSARTSGGVSYNEQFF.

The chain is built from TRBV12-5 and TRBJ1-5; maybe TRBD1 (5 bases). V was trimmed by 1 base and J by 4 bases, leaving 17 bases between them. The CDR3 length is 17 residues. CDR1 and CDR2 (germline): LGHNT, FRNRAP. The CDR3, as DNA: TGTGCTAGTGGTTTGGGCGGGGCGGCGGGGGAAAATCAGCCCCAGCATTTT. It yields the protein CASGLGGAAGENQPQHF.

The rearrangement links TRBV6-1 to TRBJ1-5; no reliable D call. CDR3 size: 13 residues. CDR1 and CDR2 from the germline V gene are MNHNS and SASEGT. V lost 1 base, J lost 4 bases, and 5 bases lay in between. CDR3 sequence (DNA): TGTGCCAGCAGTGAAGTGGCAAATCAGCCCCAGCATTTT. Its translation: CASSEVANQPQHF.

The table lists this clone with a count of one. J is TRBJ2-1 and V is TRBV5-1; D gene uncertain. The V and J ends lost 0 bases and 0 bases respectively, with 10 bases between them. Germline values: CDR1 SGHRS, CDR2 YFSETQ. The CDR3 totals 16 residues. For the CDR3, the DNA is TGCGCCAGCAGCTTGGGTCGAGCAGGCTCCTACAATGAGCAGTTCTTC. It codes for CASSLGRAGSYNEQFF.

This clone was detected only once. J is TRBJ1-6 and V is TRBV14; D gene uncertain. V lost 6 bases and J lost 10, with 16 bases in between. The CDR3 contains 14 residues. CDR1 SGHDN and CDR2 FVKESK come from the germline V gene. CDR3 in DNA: TGTGCCAGCAGTCACAGAGCCTTCGTGTCACCCCTCCACTTT. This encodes CASSHRAFVSPLHF.

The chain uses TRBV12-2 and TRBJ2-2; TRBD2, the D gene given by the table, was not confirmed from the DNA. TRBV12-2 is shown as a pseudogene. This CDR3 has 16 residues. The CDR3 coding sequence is TGTGCAAGTCGTTCACTTCGCGGGGGCAACACCGGGGAGCTGTTTTTT. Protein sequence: CASRSLRGGNTGELFF.

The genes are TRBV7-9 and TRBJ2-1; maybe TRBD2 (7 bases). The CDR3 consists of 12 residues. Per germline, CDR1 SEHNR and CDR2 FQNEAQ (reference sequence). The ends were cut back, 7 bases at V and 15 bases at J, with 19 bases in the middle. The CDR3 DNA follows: TGTGCCAGCACCCTAGGGGGGGGAATTGGGTTCTTC. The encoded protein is CASTLGGGIGFF.